Included here is one TCR beta chain sequence, with context. These data are taken from a study of blood T cell repertoires in COVID-19. CDR3 length: 13 residues. CDR1 and CDR2 (germline): LGHNA, YNFKEQ. Deletions cut 3 bases from V and 7 bases from J, with 10 bases between. Produced via immunoSEQ multiplex PCR; TCRdb's table is partial and in-frame only. The profile shows fewer than 250,000 clones, approximately 86% of them singletons. V gene TRBV4-2 combines with J gene TRBJ2-1, with a weak D call TRBD1 (6 bases). Sequencing was performed on PBMCs or T cells enriched from blood (not recorded which). This receptor was obtained from a woman aged 40 to 50 with acute COVID-19. CDR3 sequence reads: CASSHSQGNEQFF. The CDR3 bases are TGTGCCAGCAGCCACTCCCAGGGGAATGAGCAGTTCTTC.